This T cell receptor (beta chain) came from a study of CXCR3-negative and CXCR3-positive naive CD8 T cells. Turning to the study itself: Each library gave roughly 1.4 +/- 0.3 million of approximately 130 million TRB reads.

Points from the study as a whole: CXCR3-positive naive cells carried more hydrophobic TRB CDR3s than CXCR3-negative ones. Similar levels of surface CD5 were seen between naive subsets; TCR strength was inferred from TRB CDR3 properties. Both naive subsets had comparably high diversity; memory CD8+ cells much lower. TRBV-TRBJ usage was similar across naive CXCR3 subsets but distinct in memory cells.

Remarks on this clonotype: Its cognate antigen is unknown.

The length of the CDR3 is 14 residues. Each TRB cDNA library was prepared by 5' RACE (with UMI labels). TCRdb re-called the 5' RACE reads and gives one entry per CDR3 protein, without DNA. The listing contains 85,000 to 120,000 distinct CDR3 sequences. J is TRBJ1-5 and V is TRBV12-3 or TRBV12-4; absent DNA, TCRdb's TRBD1 call cannot be checked. The clonotype was recovered from a human donor in good health. Some clones in this sample may be carry-over from other donors' samples. Sequencing was done on a sample of naive CXCR3+ CD8+ T cells from blood. The subset was: CD45RO-CCR7+CD27+CD95- naive CD8+ T cells expressing CXCR3 (TNR3+). The CDR3: CASSFRDGNQPQHF.